This T cell receptor beta chain appears in the sequencing data of a study of blood T cell repertoires in COVID-19. Across the study: Sources were T cells, B-cell-depleted T cells, or PBMCs; the material itself was cDNA or gDNA.

Original data processing: Researchers report that nucleated cell counts were estimated from reference gene primer amplification. Clones were sequenced by immunoSEQ multiplex PCR, and TCRdb holds only the in-frame ones, with some missing. V, J and clone size are those of that table, while D and trimming were read from the DNA. The sample includes around 95,000 clones, 88% of them seen just once. The CDR3 contains 13 residues. CDR1 and CDR2 (germline): KGHSH, LQKENI. V gave up 3 bases and J gave up 2 bases, with 7 bases separating them. This chain links TRBV18 with TRBJ1-1; the D is unclear. Sequencing was performed on peripheral blood. The sequence was collected from a human donor in a cohort sampled during active COVID-19. The CDR3, as DNA: TGTGCCAGCTCACCTCCGGTTAACACTGAAGCTTTCTTT. Residues: CASSPPVNTEAFF.